A selection of T cell receptor beta chains follows, all from one sample in a study of T-cell reconstitution after alpha-beta-depleted transplantation in children. Via MiXCR, TCRdb re-called the PCR reads, giving one row per CDR3 protein. The sample shows approximately 230,000 distinct CDR3 sequences, 20% to 30% of them seen only once. The material was PBMCs, obtained before TCRalphabeta/CD19-depleted stem cell transplant. The source is a girl aged 2-10 years with Fanconi anemia, due to receive a stem cell transplant. Each CDR3 is given with its conserved first and last residue. A D gene is named only where the DNA matches it firmly. Size tells how often a clone was seen (once, few, many) or the class of an expanded clone, and some rows leave it out.

CDR3 DNA	CDR3 protein	clone size	V gene	J gene	D gene
TGCAGTGGCAGACTAGCGGGACTACAGACCCAGTACTTC	CSGRLAGLQTQYF	.	TRBV20-1	TRBJ2-5	TRBD2
TGTGCCAGCAGCTTGTACCCTAGAAACAATGAGCAGTTCTTC	CASSLYPRNNEQFF	.	TRBV7-6	TRBJ2-1	.
TGTGCCAGCAGTGGGGGGGGAAACATTCAGTACTTC	CASSGGGNIQYF	many	TRBV25-1	TRBJ2-4	TRBD2
TGCAGTCCTAGTCCCTGGGGGCGGGTCCCCGTTAATGAGCAGTTCTTC	CSPSPWGRVPVNEQFF	.	TRBV20-1	TRBJ2-1	.
TGCAGCGCTCAATCGGCTCTAGCGGGGTACTCCTACGAGCAGTACTTC	CSAQSALAGYSYEQYF	many	TRBV29-1	TRBJ2-7	TRBD2
TGCAGTGCTAGACGCGTATCGGGAGGGAGTTACAATGAGCAGTTCTTC	CSARRVSGGSYNEQFF	.	TRBV20-1	TRBJ2-1	TRBD2
TGTGCCAGCAGTCCCCGGTGGGACTTCGCCTCCTACGAGCAGTACTTC	CASSPRWDFASYEQYF	.	TRBV12-3/TRBV12-4	TRBJ2-7	.
TGTGCCACCAGTGATCCACTAGCGGGAAGGCCTGACGAGCAGTACTTC	CATSDPLAGRPDEQYF	few	TRBV24-1	TRBJ2-7	TRBD2
TGTGCCACCAGTGATTTGAGGGGAGATACGCAGTATTTT	CATSDLRGDTQYF	.	TRBV24-1	TRBJ2-3	.
TGTGCCAGCAGCTTTAACAGGGATGTGAATTCACCCCTCCACTTT	CASSFNRDVNSPLHF	many	TRBV7-2	TRBJ1-6	.
TGTGCCAGCAGCTTAGCCATTCTGACAGGGGCCAGCTCTGGAAACACCATATATTTT	CASSLAILTGASSGNTIYF	.	TRBV7-2	TRBJ1-3	TRBD1
TGCGCCAGCAGCTTGGAACTAGCCCTAAACAATGAGCAGTTCTTC	CASSLELALNNEQFF	.	TRBV5-1	TRBJ2-1	.
TGTGCCAGCAGTCATCCTTCAAGGTCGAACACTGAAGCTTTCTTT	CASSHPSRSNTEAFF	.	TRBV6-1	TRBJ1-1	.
TGTGCCAGCAGTTTATCGGGACAGGGCGGGTATGGCTACACCTTC	CASSLSGQGGYGYTF	.	TRBV28	TRBJ1-2	TRBD1
TGTGCCAGCAGTCTTCCTGGGTTACCTCCGCAGTTC	CASSLPGLPPQF	.	TRBV28	TRBJ2-1	.
TGTGCCAGCAGCGTAGAGTCTTCCTACGAGCAGTACTTC	CASSVESSYEQYF	few	TRBV9	TRBJ2-7	.
TGTGCCGTGAAGGACAGGGGGAACAATGAGCAGTTCTTC	CAVKDRGNNEQFF	.	TRBV6-2/TRBV6-3	TRBJ2-1	TRBD1
TGCAGCGTAAGGAGTGCCCACTACGAGCAGTACTTC	CSVRSAHYEQYF	.	TRBV29-1	TRBJ2-7	.
TGTGCCAGTCTGGTCGCCGGAGGAACTCTCTACGAGCAGTACTTC	CASLVAGGTLYEQYF	many	TRBV12-3/TRBV12-4	TRBJ2-7	.
TGTGCCAGTAGACAGGAGGGGGGGCGCGAGCAGTACTTC	CASRQEGGREQYF	.	TRBV19	TRBJ2-7	.